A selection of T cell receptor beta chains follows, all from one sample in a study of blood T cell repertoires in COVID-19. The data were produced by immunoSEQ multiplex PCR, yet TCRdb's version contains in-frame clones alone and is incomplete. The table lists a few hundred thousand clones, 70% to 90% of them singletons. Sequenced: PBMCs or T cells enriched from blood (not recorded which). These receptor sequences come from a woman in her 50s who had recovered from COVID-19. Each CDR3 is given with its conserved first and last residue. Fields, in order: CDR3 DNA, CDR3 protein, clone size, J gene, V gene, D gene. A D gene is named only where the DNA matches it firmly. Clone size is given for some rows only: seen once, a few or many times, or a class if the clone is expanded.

TGTGCCAGTAGTATCCGCGGGGGAAGTACCACTGAAGCTTTCTTT	CASSIRGGSTTEAFF	NA	TRBJ1-1	TRBV19	NA
TGCGCCAGCAGCTTGGGGCAGGGGTTAACCTACGAGCAGTACTTC	CASSLGQGLTYEQYF	NA	TRBJ2-7	TRBV5-1	NA
TGTGCCAGCAGTTTCCGGGGGGGTGGACAGAACTATGGCTACACCTTC	CASSFRGGGQNYGYTF	NA	TRBJ1-2	TRBV28	NA
TGCGCCAGCAGCCAAGGAGGGACAGGGTATCAGCCCCAGCATTTT	CASSQGGTGYQPQHF	NA	TRBJ1-5	TRBV4-1	TRBD1
TGTGCCAGCAGTTTGACATCATCCGAGCAGTACTTC	CASSLTSSEQYF	once	TRBJ2-7	TRBV28	NA
TGTGCCAGCACCTGGTGGGGGGGCTCGTCCTACGAGCAGTACTTC	CASTWWGGSSYEQYF	NA	TRBJ2-7	TRBV5-4	NA
TGCGCCAGCAGCTTGGAAAAGACAAGAAACACTGAAGCTTTCTTT	CASSLEKTRNTEAFF	NA	TRBJ1-1	TRBV5-1	NA
TGTGCCAGCAGCCAAGGGGGGGGGTCGGGCAATCAGCCCCAGCATTTT	CASSQGGGSGNQPQHF	NA	TRBJ1-5	TRBV3-1/TRBV3-2	NA
TGTGCCAGCAGTTTATACGAGACTTACGAGCAGTACTTC	CASSLYETYEQYF	NA	TRBJ2-7	TRBV28	NA
TGCGCCAGCAGCTTGGACCAGGGGGCGCGGGGCTACACCTTC	CASSLDQGARGYTF	once	TRBJ1-2	TRBV5-1	TRBD1
TGTGCCAGCAGCTGGGCAGTTAACTATGGCTACACCTTC	CASSWAVNYGYTF	NA	TRBJ1-2	TRBV7-2	NA
TGTGCCAGCAGTTCCCGATTACGCCCCGAGGGCTACACCTTC	CASSSRLRPEGYTF	NA	TRBJ1-2	TRBV27	NA
TGTGCCAGCAGTCAACTAGCGGGAGGTCTCTATGAGCAGTTCTTC	CASSQLAGGLYEQFF	few	TRBJ2-1	TRBV27	TRBD2
TGTGCCAGCAGCCAGACAGGACAGGGGGACGGGGGCAATCAGCCCCAGCATTTT	CASSQTGQGDGGNQPQHF	NA	TRBJ1-5	TRBV14	TRBD1
TGTGCCAGCAGTGAAGGCGGCCAAGAGACCCAGTACTTC	CASSEGGQETQYF	NA	TRBJ2-5	TRBV25-1	NA
TGCGCCAGCAGCTTGGGGACTACCTTGAGGACCGGGGAGCTGTTTTTT	CASSLGTTLRTGELFF	NA	TRBJ2-2	TRBV5-1	NA
TGTGCCAGCAGTGGGCGCATTGACTACGAGCAGTACTTC	CASSGRIDYEQYF	few	TRBJ2-7	TRBV27	NA
TGTGCCAGCAGTAGACTAGCGGGGTCCGGGGATACGCAGTATTTT	CASSRLAGSGDTQYF	NA	TRBJ2-3	TRBV28	TRBD2
TGCAGCACGGAGGGGCGGGGCTATGGCTACACCTTC	CSTEGRGYGYTF	NA	TRBJ1-2	TRBV29-1	NA
TGCGCCAGCAGTGACGGGCTAGCGGGAGGGCCTTACGAGCAGTACTTC	CASSDGLAGGPYEQYF	NA	TRBJ2-7	TRBV10-1	TRBD2
TGTGCCAGTACAAGGGGGACTAGCGTACGATCCGATACGCAGTATTTT	CASTRGTSVRSDTQYF	NA	TRBJ2-3	TRBV19	TRBD2
TGTGCCAGCAGCCAAGGGTCAGGGAATAATGAAAAACTGTTTTTT	CASSQGSGNNEKLFF	NA	TRBJ1-4	TRBV3-1/TRBV3-2	NA
TGCGCCAGCAGCTTGGCTAGCGGGAGGGACGTGGATGAGCAGTTCTTC	CASSLASGRDVDEQFF	NA	TRBJ2-1	TRBV5-1	TRBD2
TGCGCCAGCAGCTTTGCGGGAGGGATAGATACGCAGTATTTT	CASSFAGGIDTQYF	NA	TRBJ2-3	TRBV5-1	TRBD2
TGTGCTAGCAACGATGGAGGGGCCGGGGAGCTGTTTTTT	CASNDGGAGELFF	NA	TRBJ2-2	TRBV7-7	NA
TGTGCCAGCTCACCTAATGACTACGGTACGCAGTATTTT	CASSPNDYGTQYF	NA	TRBJ2-3	TRBV18	NA
TGTGCCAGCAGCATGCTTAGACAGGCAAACACTGAAGCTTTCTTT	CASSMLRQANTEAFF	once	TRBJ1-1	TRBV7-8	NA
TGTGCCAGCAGCTTCCGGCGGGAGATGAGGAATGAGCAGTTCTTC	CASSFRREMRNEQFF	NA	TRBJ2-1	TRBV5-5	TRBD2
TGTGCCACAAGACAGGAGGACTACGAGCAGTACTTC	CATRQEDYEQYF	once	TRBJ2-7	TRBV6-4	NA
TGTGCCAGCAGCCCCCGGGGGGAGAGCTATGGCTACACCTTC	CASSPRGESYGYTF	NA	TRBJ1-2	TRBV7-2	NA
TGTGCCACCTCCCTGGGGCCCTACGAGCAGTACTTC	CATSLGPYEQYF	NA	TRBJ2-7	TRBV28	NA
TGTGCCAGCTCACCACCGAGCTCCTATAATTCACCCCTCCACTTT	CASSPPSSYNSPLHF	NA	TRBJ1-6	TRBV18	NA
TGTGCCAGCAGGCCAGACCGGGGACAGACTGAAGCTTTCTTT	CASRPDRGQTEAFF	NA	TRBJ1-1	TRBV7-2	TRBD1
TGTGCCAGCAGCTCCCTCGGGGGGAACACTGAAGCTTTCTTT	CASSSLGGNTEAFF	NA	TRBJ1-1	TRBV11-2	NA
TGCAGCGTTGATCAGGGGGCAGGACAGCCCCAGCATTTT	CSVDQGAGQPQHF	NA	TRBJ1-5	TRBV29-1	TRBD1
TGTGCCAGCAGTTTATTAGCCCGGCAGGGGGCGCGTAGGGCCGAGCAGTACTTC	CASSLLARQGARRAEQYF	once	TRBJ2-7	TRBV28	TRBD1
TGTGCCAGCAGTTTCTTACACATCAATCAGCCCCAGCATTTT	CASSFLHINQPQHF	NA	TRBJ1-5	TRBV28	NA
TGCAGCACCAAGGACAGGGGGCCCACAGATACGCAGTATTTT	CSTKDRGPTDTQYF	NA	TRBJ2-3	TRBV29-1	TRBD1
TGTGCCAGCAGTTTATGGTCGACAGGGCTGTTTGCTGAAGCTTTCTTT	CASSLWSTGLFAEAFF	NA	TRBJ1-1	TRBV28	TRBD1
TGTGCCAGCAGCGGATCGGGAAGGGCTAACTATGGCTACACCTTC	CASSGSGRANYGYTF	NA	TRBJ1-2	TRBV9	NA
TGTGCCAGCAGTGAAACAGGGGGTAGCTACGAGCAGTACTTC	CASSETGGSYEQYF	NA	TRBJ2-7	TRBV6-1	TRBD1
TGTGCCAGCAGTCCCGGGACAGGGGGCCCCTACGAGCAGTACTTC	CASSPGTGGPYEQYF	NA	TRBJ2-7	TRBV28	TRBD1
TGTGCCAGCAGCCAAGAGGAGGGGTATGGCTACACCTTC	CASSQEEGYGYTF	NA	TRBJ1-2	TRBV14	NA
TGCGCCAGCGGACAGGGCCTTATGAACACTGAAGCTTTCTTT	CASGQGLMNTEAFF	NA	TRBJ1-1	TRBV5-1	TRBD1
TGTGCCAGCAGCTTGGACAGTAAAAACACCATATATTTT	CASSLDSKNTIYF	few	TRBJ1-3	TRBV7-9	NA
TGTGCCAGCAGCCAAGTGGGCAGGGGAGAAAAACTGTTTTTT	CASSQVGRGEKLFF	once	TRBJ1-4	TRBV14	NA
TGTGCCAGCTCACCATCGGACACCAGGGCAGCTTTCTTT	CASSPSDTRAAFF	NA	TRBJ1-1	TRBV18	NA
TGTGCCAGCAGCCCAGACACCGGGGATGAGCAGTTCTTC	CASSPDTGDEQFF	NA	TRBJ2-1	TRBV28	NA
TGTGCTAGTGGTTTGGTATCCAGCGGGCTAGGCGATACGCAGTATTTT	CASGLVSSGLGDTQYF	NA	TRBJ2-3	TRBV12-5	NA
TGTGCCAGCAGTGCCCCCGGGACAGGGGACAATGAGCAGTTCTTC	CASSAPGTGDNEQFF	NA	TRBJ2-1	TRBV2	TRBD1
TGCGCCAGCAGCTTGGGGGCTAGCGGGAGGGCCGAAGATACGCAGTATTTT	CASSLGASGRAEDTQYF	NA	TRBJ2-3	TRBV5-1	TRBD2
TGTGCCAGTAGTACCCCCCCGGGACAGGGGCGCAATCAGCCCCAGCATTTT	CASSTPPGQGRNQPQHF	NA	TRBJ1-5	TRBV19	TRBD1
TGTGCCAGCAGTAGACAGATGAACACTGAAGCTTTCTTT	CASSRQMNTEAFF	NA	TRBJ1-1	TRBV7-2	NA
TGTGCCAGCAGCCCGGACAGGGTCTACAATGAGCAGTTCTTC	CASSPDRVYNEQFF	NA	TRBJ2-1	TRBV14	TRBD1
TGTGCCAGCTCACCGGGCGGGGATGATTCACCCCTCCACTTT	CASSPGGDDSPLHF	NA	TRBJ1-6	TRBV18	NA
TGTGCCATCAGTGCAGGGTACGGGACTAGCGGCCCAGATACGCAGTATTTT	CAISAGYGTSGPDTQYF	NA	TRBJ2-3	TRBV10-3	TRBD2
TGTGCCAGCAGTCAAGGGGGGACAGGGAGCCGCTACACCTTC	CASSQGGTGSRYTF	NA	TRBJ1-2	TRBV3-1/TRBV3-2	TRBD1
TGTGCCAGCAGCCGGCGGGAGATGAACACCGGGGAGCTGTTTTTT	CASSRREMNTGELFF	once	TRBJ2-2	TRBV3-1/TRBV3-2	TRBD2
TGTGCCAGCAGCGCCCATAGCGGAACCTACGAGCAGTACTTC	CASSAHSGTYEQYF	few	TRBJ2-7	TRBV9	NA